This T cell receptor (beta chain) was profiled in a study of OX40 agonist ivuxolimab in advanced cancers. About the study: Dose-escalation patients' cancers were hepatocellular carcinoma, melanoma, renal cell or head and neck cancer. General study points: Fewer expanded clones were found on average in CD4+ than in CD8+ T cells. CD4+ and CD8+ T cells in blood underwent clonal expansion by week 6 at 0.1 to 3.0 mg/kg.

For this clone: Its cognate antigen is unknown.

Here immunoSEQ multiplex PCR was the method, and the copy in TCRdb shows in-frame clones only, minus some. Of some 58,000 clones listed, around 85% are singletons. The CDR3 runs to 14 residues. The V gene's germline CDR1 is GTSNPN and CDR2 SVGIG (reference sequence). Trimming cost V 3 bases and J 6 bases, with 18 bases left between them. The chain joins TRBV30 to TRBJ2-7; tentative D call: TRBD2 (7 bases). This sequence originates from an adult with an advanced solid tumor such as melanoma, head and neck, liver or kidney cancer. Sequencing was performed on CD4+ or CD8+ T cells sorted from blood, taken in a trial of the OX40 agonist ivuxolimab. The CDR3 protein is CAWSPGGPPGEQYF. CDR3 coding DNA: TGTGCCTGGAGCCCCGGGGGGCCCCCGGGCGAGCAGTACTTC.